What follows is one TCR beta chain and its context. Antigen unknown. This specimen belongs to a study of T-cell memory formation after mild COVID-19. Study conclusions and caveats: Contracting CD4+ clones were located mainly in CM and EM, and CD8+ clones in EMRA. Some responding clones appeared in pre-infection memory, suggesting cross-reactive memory joined.

Amplification by 5'RACE using constant-segment primers produced TCR alpha and TCR beta cDNA libraries that carried sample barcodes and UMIs. TCRdb reprocessed the 5' RACE reads with MiXCR, giving one entry per CDR3 protein. The sample has 410,000 or so distinct CDR3 sequences; about 22% are singletons. Per germline, CDR1 SGHRS and CDR2 YFSETQ. The ends lost 4 bases at V and 1 base at J; junction bases unmatched: 6. The CDR3 length is 16 residues. Sequenced sample: PBMCs or a T cell subset sorted from them (not recorded which). J is TRBJ2-7 and V is TRBV5-1; 12 nucleotides line up with TRBD1. The receptor was derived from an adult woman who had mild COVID-19 (a few samples of this study predate the infection). Cell type and time point are not known. The CDR3 loop is CASSPGQGASSYEQYF. The CDR3, as DNA: TGCGCCAGCAGCCCGGGACAGGGGGCTTCGTCCTACGAGCAGTACTTC.